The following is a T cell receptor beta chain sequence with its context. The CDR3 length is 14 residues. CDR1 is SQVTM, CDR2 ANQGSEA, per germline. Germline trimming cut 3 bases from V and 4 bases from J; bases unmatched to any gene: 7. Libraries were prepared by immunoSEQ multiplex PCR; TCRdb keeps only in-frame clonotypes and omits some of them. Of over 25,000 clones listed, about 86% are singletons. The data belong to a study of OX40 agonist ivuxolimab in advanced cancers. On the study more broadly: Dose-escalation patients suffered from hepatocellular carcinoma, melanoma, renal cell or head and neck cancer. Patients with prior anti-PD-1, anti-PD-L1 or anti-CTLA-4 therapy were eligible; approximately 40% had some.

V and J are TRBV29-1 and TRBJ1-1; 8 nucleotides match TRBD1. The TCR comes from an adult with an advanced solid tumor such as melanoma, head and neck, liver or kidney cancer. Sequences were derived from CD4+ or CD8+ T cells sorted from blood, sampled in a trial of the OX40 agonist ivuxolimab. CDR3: CSVDTGGGGTEAFF. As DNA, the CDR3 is TGCAGCGTTGACACAGGGGGAGGGGGCACTGAAGCTTTCTTT.